This T cell receptor beta chain comes out of a study of T cells in tumors after PD-1 blockade. TCRdb keeps only in-frame clones here, not all; method: immunoSEQ multiplex PCR. Among some 2,400 clones listed, 65% to 70% were seen once. The CDR3 extends over 15 amino acids. The germline CDR1 and CDR2 sequences are MDHEN and SYDVKM. V lost 3 bases, J lost 0 bases, and 5 bases stayed unmatched. This receptor was identified in a human donor with basal cell carcinoma. The rearrangement links TRBV28 to TRBJ2-7; TRBD1 matches at 7 bases. Sequences were derived from tumor tissue, sampled after anti-PD-1 treatment. DNA for the CDR3: TGTGCCAGCAGTTTCACGGGACAGCGCTCCTACGAGCAGTACTTC. This encodes CASSFTGQRSYEQYF.